A single sample gave rise to the 5 T cell receptor beta chains below, sequenced in a study of chemoradiotherapy in HPV16-positive cancers. Clones were read by immunoSEQ multiplex PCR, and TCRdb kept only the in-frame ones, dropping some. There are just over 7,500 clones in the sample; about 79% occur only once, and under 3% lies in the top ten. Source: blood, taken from a patient who underwent chemoradiotherapy. The receptor set was obtained from a human donor with HPV-associated anogenital cancer.

The genes are TRBV11-2 and TRBJ1-1; weak D call: TRBD1 (5 bases). Germline CDR1 reads SGHAT; CDR2 reads FQNNGV. The V end lost 1 base, the J end lost 5 bases, and 14 bases lay between the germline ends. CDR3 length: 15 amino acids. The CDR3 loop reads CASSLGLRVGTEAFF. The CDR3 DNA is TGTGCCAGCAGCTTAGGACTCAGGGTGGGAACTGAAGCTTTCTTT.

The chain couples TRBV2 to TRBJ1-2; D is unclear. This CDR3 has 11 residues. The ends were cut back, 5 bases at V and 8 bases at J, with 9 bases in the middle. The germline CDR1 and CDR2 sequences are SNHLY and FYNNEI. The CDR3 DNA sequence: TGTGCCAGCAGTCCCCCTGAAGGCTACACCTTC. Translation gives CASSPPEGYTF.

This clone turned up a few times. The J gene is TRBJ2-2, the V gene TRBV10-3; D possibly uses TRBD1 or TRBD2 (7 bases each). The CDR3 has 17 amino acids. CDR1 is ENHRY, CDR2 SYGVKD, per germline. V shed 4 bases and J shed 3 bases, with 18 bases lying between them. This chain's CDR3 is CAISVRGGVIDTGELFF. The CDR3, as DNA: TGTGCCATCAGTGTCAGGGGGGGCGTAATTGACACCGGGGAGCTGTTTTTT.

V gene TRBV11-2 combines with J gene TRBJ2-3; TRBD2 is a possible D gene (6 bases). The CDR3 totals 14 residues. V dropped 5 bases and J dropped 5 bases, with 14 bases sitting between them. CDR1 and CDR2 (germline): SGHAT, FQNNGV. The CDR3 reads CASSAWGGQDTQYF. CDR3 DNA sequence: TGTGCCAGCAGCGCATGGGGAGGTCAAGATACGCAGTATTTT.

V gene TRBV10-3 combines with J gene TRBJ1-4; 7 bases match TRBD1. J gave up 8 bases and V 4 bases, and 7 bases lay outside the gene matches. Germline values: CDR1 ENHRY, CDR2 SYGVKD. CDR3 length equals 14 residues. CDR3 region: CAISGGTAKEKLFF. CDR3 DNA: TGTGCCATCAGTGGGGGGACAGCAAAAGAAAAACTGTTTTTT.